This T cell receptor beta chain is drawn from a study of OX40 agonist ivuxolimab in advanced cancers. General study findings and limits: It was not determined which antigens were specifically recognized by the peripheral T cells that had undergone clonal expansion.

Worth noting for this clone: What it binds is not known.

Trimming at V came to 3 bases and at J to 6 bases, leaving 5 bases not matched to a gene. The CDR3 consists of 14 residues. Germline-derived CDR1 and CDR2 are SGHAT and FQNNGV. The sampling schedule covered blood at baseline, cycle 4 day 1, and cycle 7 day 1. The method was immunoSEQ multiplex PCR; TCRdb's version includes in-frame clones alone and lacks a portion of them. The table has 48,000 or so clones, 80% to 95% seen once. This TCR was recovered from an adult with an advanced solid tumor such as melanoma, head and neck, liver or kidney cancer. The genes are TRBV11-2 and TRBJ1-1; 9 bases match TRBD1. Sample: CD4+ or CD8+ T cells sorted from blood, taken in a trial of the OX40 agonist ivuxolimab. This chain's CDR3 is CASSFDRGGPEAFF. In nucleotides, the CDR3 is TGTGCCAGCAGCTTCGACAGGGGGGGTCCTGAAGCTTTCTTT.